This T cell receptor (beta chain) originates from a study of shared clonotypes between healthy human individuals. The germline CDR1 and CDR2 sequences are MNHEY and SMNVEV (reference sequence). V lost 5 bases, J lost 7 bases, and 21 bases lay in between. CDR3 size: 15 residues. Roughly 27,000 T cell genomes, or approximately 300 ng DNA, went into replicate PCRs of unsorted PBMC. Profiling relied on immunoSEQ multiplex PCR, and the TCRdb table lists in-frame clones only, not all of them. In the table there are 450,000 to 500,000 clones, 79% of which are singletons. The study, taken as a whole, reports: The authors expected sequencing depth to affect clonotype sharing among donors.

About this clone: Its specificity is not known.

This clonotype was sampled from a middle-aged woman in good health. Some clones in this sample may be carry-over from other donors' samples. Sequencing was performed on PBMCs. V is TRBV27 and J is TRBJ2-7; D possibly matches TRBD1 or TRBD2 (6 bases each). CDR3 region: CASSVGGSPSWEQYF. CDR3 bases: TGTGCCAGCAGTGTAGGGGGGAGTCCCTCCTGGGAGCAGTACTTC.